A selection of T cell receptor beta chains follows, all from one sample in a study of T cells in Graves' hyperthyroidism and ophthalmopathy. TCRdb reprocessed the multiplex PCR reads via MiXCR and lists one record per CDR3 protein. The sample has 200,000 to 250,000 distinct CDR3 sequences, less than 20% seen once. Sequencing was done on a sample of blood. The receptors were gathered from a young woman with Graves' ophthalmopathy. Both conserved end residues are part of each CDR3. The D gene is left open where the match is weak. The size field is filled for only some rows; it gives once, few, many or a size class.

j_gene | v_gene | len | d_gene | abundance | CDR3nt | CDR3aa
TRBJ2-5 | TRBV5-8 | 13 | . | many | TGTGCCAGCAGCCAGAACATACAAGAGACCCAGTACTTC | CASSQNIQETQYF
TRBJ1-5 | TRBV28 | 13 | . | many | TGTGCCAGCAGTTTGCTTTCCAATCAGCCCCAGCATTTT | CASSLLSNQPQHF
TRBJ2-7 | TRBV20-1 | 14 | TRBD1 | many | TGCAGTGCTAGAGATGAGACAGGGGGACCTGAGCAGTACTTC | CSARDETGGPEQYF
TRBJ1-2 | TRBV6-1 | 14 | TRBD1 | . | TGTGCCAGCAGTGATGTGACAGGGCCCAATGGCTACACCTTC | CASSDVTGPNGYTF
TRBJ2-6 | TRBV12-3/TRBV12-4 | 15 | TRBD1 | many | TGTGCCAGCACCGACAGGGGCGAGGGGGCCAACGTCCTGACTTTC | CASTDRGEGANVLTF
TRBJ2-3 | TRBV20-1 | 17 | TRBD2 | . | TGCAGTGCTAGAGATTGGGGCGGGAGGGATTCCACAGATACGCAGTATTTT | CSARDWGGRDSTDTQYF
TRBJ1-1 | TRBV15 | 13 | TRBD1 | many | TGTGCCACCAGGAAGGGGACAGGGAATGAAGCTTTCTTT | CATRKGTGNEAFF
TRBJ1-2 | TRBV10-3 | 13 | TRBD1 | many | TGTGCCATCAGAGGACAGGATAACTATGGCTACACCTTC | CAIRGQDNYGYTF
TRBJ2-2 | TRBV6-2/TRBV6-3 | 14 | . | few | TGTGCCGGCTCGACGGGGCAGCCCCCCGGGGAGCTGTTTTTT | CAGSTGQPPGELFF
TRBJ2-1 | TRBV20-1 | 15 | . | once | TGCAGTGCTGGCCAACTGGGGACCTCCTACAATGAGCAGTTCTTC | CSAGQLGTSYNEQFF
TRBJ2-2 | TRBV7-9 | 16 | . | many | TGTGCCAGCAGCCATGCCCGGGACCTCGAAACCGGGGAGCTGTTTTTT | CASSHARDLETGELFF
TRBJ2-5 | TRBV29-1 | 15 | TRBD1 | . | TGCAGCGTCTCCTACCCCGGGACAGGGCGGGAGACCCAGTACTTC | CSVSYPGTGRETQYF
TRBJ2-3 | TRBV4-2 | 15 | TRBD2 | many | TGTGCCAGCAGCCTTAGCGGGGGGGCGTCAGATACGCAGTATTTT | CASSLSGGASDTQYF
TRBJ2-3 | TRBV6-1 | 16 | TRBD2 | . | TGTGCCAGCCGTGGTTTGTTGGGGACTAGCCCAGATACGCAGTATTTT | CASRGLLGTSPDTQYF
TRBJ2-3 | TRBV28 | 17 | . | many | TGTGCCAGCAGTTTAGGGACCCTTTTTACGACAACAGATACGCAGTATTTT | CASSLGTLFTTTDTQYF
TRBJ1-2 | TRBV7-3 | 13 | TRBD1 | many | TGTGCCAGCAGCCGGGACAGGGGAAGCGGCTACACCTTC | CASSRDRGSGYTF
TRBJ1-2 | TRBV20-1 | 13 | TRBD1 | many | TGCAGTGCTCCTCGGACAGGGACCTATGGCTACACCTTC | CSAPRTGTYGYTF
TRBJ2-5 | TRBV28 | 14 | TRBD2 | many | TGTGCCAGCAGTACCCCGCGGGAGCAAGAGACCCAGTACTTC | CASSTPREQETQYF
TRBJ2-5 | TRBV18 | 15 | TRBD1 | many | TGTGCCAGCTCACCACCGACAGGGGCTCAAGAGACCCAGTACTTC | CASSPPTGAQETQYF
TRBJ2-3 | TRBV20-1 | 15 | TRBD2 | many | TGCAGTGCTAGAGATTACCGACTAGCGGGAGATACGCAGTATTTT | CSARDYRLAGDTQYF